This T cell receptor beta chain appears in the sequencing data of a study of CXCR3-negative and CXCR3-positive naive CD8 T cells. This clonotype is labeled medium-sized based on frequency. Its cognate antigen is unknown. Libraries were UMI-labeled 5' RACE TRB cDNA. TCRdb reprocessed the 5' RACE reads and reports one entry per CDR3 protein, with no DNA. The listing contains thousands of distinct CDR3 sequences. Study-wide results and limits: TRB CDR3s of CXCR3-positive naive cells were more hydrophobic than those of CXCR3-negative naive cells.

CDR3 length: 11 amino acids. Per the germline V gene, CDR1 is SQVTM and CDR2 is ANQGSEA. The sequence was obtained from a human donor in good health. Some clones in this sample may be carry-over from other donors' samples. This rearrangement joins TRBV29-1 to TRBJ1-2; the D call of TRBD1 rests on TCRdb alone, since no DNA is present to check it. Sequenced sample: naive CXCR3+ CD8+ T cells from blood. Subset reported: CD45RO-CCR7+CD27+CD95- naive CD8+ T cells expressing CXCR3 (TNR3+). CDR3 protein: CSFRDSYGYTF.